These 15 T cell receptor beta chains were all obtained from the same sample, sequenced in a study of shared clonotypes between healthy human individuals. Profiled with immunoSEQ multiplex PCR; TCRdb holds only in-frame clones, not every one. The profile covers approximately 2,300,000 clones, with about nine tenths appearing a single time and more than 0.35% taken by the ten largest. Material for sequencing was naive CD4+ T cells from PBMCs. Subset described: CD45RA+ positively selected. The source is a young man in good health. Some clones in this sample may be carry-over from other donors' samples.

The rearrangement links TRBV28 to TRBJ2-7, with 9 bases that match TRBD2. Germline lookup yields CDR1 MDHEN and CDR2 SYDVKM. J was trimmed by 3 bases and V by 3 bases; bases with no gene match: 12. The CDR3 sequence is 17 residues long. This CDR3 is CASSFWTAGGFLYEQYF. CDR3 nucleotide sequence: TGTGCCAGCAGTTTCTGGACCGCGGGAGGGTTTCTCTACGAGCAGTACTTC. The complete variable domain, with remaining parts taken from reference TRBV28 and TRBJ2-7, reads DVKVTQSSRYLVKRTGEKVFLECVQDMDHENMFWYRQDPGLGLRLIYFSYDVKMKEKGDIPEGYSVSREKKERFSLILESASTNQTSMYLCASSFWTAGGFLYEQYFGPGTRLTVT.

The V call is TRBV7-3, the J call TRBJ2-3; 7 positions match TRBD1. The CDR3 totals 13 residues. CDR1 and CDR2 from the germline V gene are SGHTA and FQGTGA. After removal of 2 bases from V and 6 bases from J, the junction contained 2 bases not matched to a gene. The CDR3 protein is CASSLRQGDTQYF. In nucleotides, the CDR3 is TGTGCCAGCAGCTTACGACAGGGTGATACGCAGTATTTT.

The rearrangement joins TRBV10-3 to TRBJ2-7, with TRBD1 matching over 7 bases. The CDR3 consists of 15 residues. Germline lookup yields CDR1 ENHRY and CDR2 SYGVKD. After removal of 4 bases from V and 3 bases from J, the junction contained 9 bases not matched to a gene. DNA for the CDR3: TGTGCCATCAGTGCCCAAGGGGGCGGACACTACGAGCAGTACTTC. Its protein is CAISAQGGGHYEQYF.

This clone was recorded once. This sequence joins TRBV5-1 and TRBJ2-1, with unresolved D. This CDR3 spans 15 amino acids. Between the trimmed V and J ends, which lost 0 bases and 0 bases, there was a span of 7 bases. The germline V gene has CDR1 SGHRS and CDR2 YFSETQ. In nucleotides, the CDR3 is TGCGCCAGCAGCTTGGAGTTAAGCTCCTACAATGAGCAGTTCTTC. The encoded protein is CASSLELSSYNEQFF.

The V call is TRBV18, the J call TRBJ2-2; no definite D call. The CDR3 is 14 amino acids. Trimming stripped 0 bases from V and 7 bases from J, with 9 bases between. CDR1 is KGHSH and CDR2 is LQKENI in the germline V gene. The DNA of the CDR3 is TGTGCCAGCTCACCACCGAGTCCAGGCGGGGAGCTGTTTTTT. Translated, it gives CASSPPSPGGELFF.

The J gene is TRBJ2-3, the V gene TRBV5-1; D is uncertain. CDR3 length equals 14 residues. The V gene's germline CDR1 is SGHRS and CDR2 YFSETQ. Trimming cost V 0 bases and J 4 bases, with 9 bases left between them. CDR3 in amino acids: CASSLAASSDTQYF. CDR3 DNA sequence: TGCGCCAGCAGCTTGGCGGCCAGCTCAGATACGCAGTATTTT.

The chain recombines TRBV5-4 with TRBJ2-1; D is perhaps TRBD2 (6 bases). Per germline, CDR1 SGHNT and CDR2 YYREEE (reference sequence). The CDR3 has 16 amino acids. Trimming removed 4 bases from V and 7 bases from J, with 21 bases in between. The CDR3, as DNA: TGTGCCAGCAGCCCACAGCTGGGCGGGGCACAAAATGAGCAGTTCTTC. This codes for CASSPQLGGAQNEQFF.

V gene TRBV10-3 combines with J gene TRBJ2-7; 8 bases align to TRBD2. The CDR3 extends over 15 amino acids. CDR1 ENHRY and CDR2 SYGVKD come from the germline V gene. J gave up 0 bases and V 6 bases, and 7 bases lay outside the gene matches. The CDR3 DNA reads as TGTGCCATCAGCCCCTCTAGCGGGTTCTCCTACGAGCAGTACTTC. Residues: CAISPSSGFSYEQYF.

The table lists this clone with a count of one. This chain connects TRBV7-2 to TRBJ2-3; D is unclear. V gave up 5 bases and J gave up 4 bases, with 10 bases separating them. CDR3 length: 13 amino acids. The V gene's germline CDR1 is SGHTA and CDR2 FQGNSA. CDR3 loop: CASSPVVPDTQYF. The DNA for the CDR3 is TGTGCCAGCAGCCCAGTGGTCCCAGATACGCAGTATTTT.

J is TRBJ2-2 and V is TRBV6-5; no definite D call. Germline loops: CDR1 MNHEY, CDR2 SVGAGI. V gave up 4 bases and J gave up 7 bases, with 10 bases separating them. This CDR3 contains 13 residues. The CDR3 sequence: CASSSGIVGELFF. In DNA, the CDR3 is TGTGCCAGCAGTTCTGGGATCGTCGGGGAGCTGTTTTTT.

This chain joins TRBV10-1 and TRBJ2-7; D may match TRBD1 or TRBD2 (6 bases each). The CDR3 runs to 13 residues. In germline, CDR1 is WNHNN, CDR2 SYGVQD (reference sequence). Deletions cut 10 bases from V and 0 bases from J, with 13 bases between. CDR3 coding DNA: TGCGCCACCAAGGGGGGAAGCTCCTACGAGCAGTACTTC. Translated, it gives CATKGGSSYEQYF.

The gene calls are TRBV7-2 and TRBJ2-5; no clear D. CDR1 SGHTA and CDR2 FQGNSA come from the germline V gene. CDR3 size: 13 residues. Trimming removed 7 bases from V and 5 bases from J, with 14 bases in between. CDR3 sequence (DNA): TGTGCCAGCACCCCTCGACCTGGGGAGACCCAGTACTTC. Protein: CASTPRPGETQYF.

CDR3 loop: CASSLTYRGRLEAFF. In DNA, the CDR3 is TGTGCCAGCAGCTTAACCTACAGGGGGCGCTTGGAAGCTTTCTTT. V usage is TRBV7-3 and J usage is TRBJ1-1; the match to TRBD1 covers 9 bases. The CDR3 contains 15 residues. After removal of 0 bases from V and 8 bases from J, the junction contained 7 bases not matched to a gene. Germline V gives CDR1 SGHTA, CDR2 FQGTGA.

The chain employs TRBV9 and TRBJ2-1, with TRBD2 identical over 8 bases. Trimming took 0 bases from V and 2 from J; bases not matched to a gene: 1. Germline assignment: CDR1 SGDLS and CDR2 YYNGEE. The CDR3 loop spans 15 amino acids. CDR3 bases: TGTGCCAGCAGCGTAGTCGGGAGGGCCTACAATGAGCAGTTCTTC. Amino acid sequence: CASSVVGRAYNEQFF. The full variable domain, completed using reference TRBV9 and TRBJ2-1, is DSGVTQTPKHLITATGQRVTLRCSPRSGDLSVYWYQQSLDQGLQFLIQYYNGEERAKGNILERFSAQQFPDLHSELNLSSLELGDSALYFCASSVVGRAYNEQFFGPGTRLTVL.

The V and J genes are TRBV12-5 and TRBJ2-7; the D is unclear. CDR3 length: 12 amino acids. CDR1 and CDR2 from the germline V gene are LGHNT and FRNRAP. Trimming shortened V by 10 bases and J by 2 bases, and 12 bases separated the two germline ends. CDR3 region: CATDDGAYEQYF. The CDR3 coding sequence is TGTGCTACCGACGACGGAGCCTACGAGCAGTACTTC. The full variable domain, rest sourced from reference TRBV12-5 and TRBJ2-7, is DARVTQTPRHKVTEMGQEVTMRCQPILGHNTVFWYRQTMMQGLELLAYFRNRAPLDDSGMPKDRFSAEMPDATLATLKIQPSEPRDSAVYFCATDDGAYEQYFGPGTRLTVT.